This T cell receptor (beta chain) came from a study of identifying expanded T cells in peripheral blood. For this clone: The antigen is not known.

Germline V gene lookup returns CDR1 MDHEN and CDR2 SYDVKM. V was clipped by 1 base and J by 0 bases, with 4 bases between them. The CDR3 extends over 14 amino acids. Sequenced by immunoSEQ multiplex PCR; TCRdb stores in-frame clones only, minus some. The sample carries about 130,000 clones, about 86% recorded once. Study-level results: Clone count variance between roughly 2-week samples rose with total template count.

The V call is TRBV28, the J call TRBJ2-1, with D unresolved. This TCR derives from a person between 18 and 75 years old in good health. Sequenced: blood. The chain's CDR3 is CASSLFSSYNEQFF. CDR3 nucleotides: TGTGCCAGCAGTTTATTCAGCTCCTACAATGAGCAGTTCTTC.